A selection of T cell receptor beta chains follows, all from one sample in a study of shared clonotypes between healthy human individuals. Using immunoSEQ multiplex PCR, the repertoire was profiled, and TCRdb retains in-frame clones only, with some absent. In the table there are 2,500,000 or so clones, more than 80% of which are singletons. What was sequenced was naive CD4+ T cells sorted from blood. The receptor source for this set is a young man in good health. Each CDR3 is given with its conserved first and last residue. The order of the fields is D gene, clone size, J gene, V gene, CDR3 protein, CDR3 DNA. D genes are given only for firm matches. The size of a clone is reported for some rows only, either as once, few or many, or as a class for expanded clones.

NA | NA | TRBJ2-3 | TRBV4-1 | CASSQEPRLSGATDTQYF | TGCGCCAGCAGCCAAGAACCCCGCCTTAGCGGAGCCACAGATACGCAGTATTTT
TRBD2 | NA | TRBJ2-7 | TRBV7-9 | CASSLMGLAVYEQYF | TGTGCCAGCAGCCTAATGGGACTAGCGGTCTACGAGCAGTACTTC
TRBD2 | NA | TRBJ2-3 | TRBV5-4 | CASSLSGRAGDTQYF | TGTGCCAGCAGCCTTAGCGGGAGGGCGGGAGATACGCAGTATTTT
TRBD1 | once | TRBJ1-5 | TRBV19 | CASSIEGTGGIQPQHF | TGTGCCAGTAGTATAGAAGGGACAGGGGGAATTCAGCCCCAGCATTTT
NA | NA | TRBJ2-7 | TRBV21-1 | CASSKESQASPHIWPYEQYF | TGTGCCAGCAGCAAAGAGTCTCAAGCGTCCCCGCACATCTGGCCCTACGAGCAGTACTTC
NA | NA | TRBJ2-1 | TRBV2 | CASSQRRDNEQFF | TGTGCCAGCAGTCAACGGCGCGACAATGAGCAGTTCTTC
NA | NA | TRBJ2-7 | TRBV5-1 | CASRSDPGDSYEQYF | TGCGCCAGCAGATCTGACCCGGGGGACTCCTACGAGCAGTACTTC
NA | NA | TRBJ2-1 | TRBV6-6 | CASSVPGLGGREQFF | TGTGCCAGCAGTGTACCGGGACTGGGGGGCCGGGAGCAGTTCTTC
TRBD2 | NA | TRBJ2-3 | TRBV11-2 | CASSRTSGNTDTQYF | TGTGCCAGCAGCCGTACTAGCGGCAACACAGATACGCAGTATTTT
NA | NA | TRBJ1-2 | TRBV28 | CASSSHYGYTF | TGTGCCAGCAGTTCCCACTATGGCTACACCTTC
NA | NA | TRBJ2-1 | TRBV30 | CAWSVRGSLHNEQFF | TGTGCCTGGAGTGTACGGGGCTCCCTCCACAATGAGCAGTTCTTC
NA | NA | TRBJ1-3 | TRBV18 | CASSLVTGNTIYF | TGTGCCAGCTCCCTTGTAACTGGAAACACCATATATTTT
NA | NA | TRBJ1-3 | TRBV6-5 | CASSYSKGQAGNTIYF | TGTGCCAGCAGTTACTCGAAGGGGCAGGCAGGAAACACCATATATTTT
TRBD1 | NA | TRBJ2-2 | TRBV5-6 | CASSLLTGDTGELFF | TGTGCCAGCAGCTTGTTAACAGGGGACACCGGGGAGCTGTTTTTT
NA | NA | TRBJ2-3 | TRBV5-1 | CASSSSGADTQYF | TGCGCCAGCAGCTCGAGTGGGGCAGATACGCAGTATTTT
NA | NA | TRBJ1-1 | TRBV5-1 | CASSLEGENTEAFF | TGCGCCAGCAGCTTGGAGGGGGAGAACACTGAAGCTTTCTTT
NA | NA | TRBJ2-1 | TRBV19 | CASSIDWTGEQFF | TGTGCCAGTAGTATAGATTGGACGGGTGAGCAGTTCTTC
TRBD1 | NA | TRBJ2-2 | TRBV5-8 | CASSLGQGVTGELFF | TGTGCCAGCAGCCTCGGACAGGGCGTCACCGGGGAGCTGTTTTTT
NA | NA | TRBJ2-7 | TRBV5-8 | CASSLSRGKVYEQYF | TGTGCCAGCAGCTTGAGTAGGGGCAAGGTGTACGAGCAGTACTTC
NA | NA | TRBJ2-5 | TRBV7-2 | CASSSGPEETQYF | TGTGCCAGCAGCTCCGGACCAGAAGAGACCCAGTACTTC
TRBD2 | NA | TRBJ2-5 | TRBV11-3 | CASSLGLAETQYF | TGTGCCAGCAGCTTGGGACTAGCTGAGACCCAGTACTTC
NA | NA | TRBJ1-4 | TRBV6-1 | CASSVWRIEKLFF | TGTGCCAGCAGTGTATGGCGGATTGAAAAACTGTTTTTT
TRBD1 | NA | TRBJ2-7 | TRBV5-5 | CASSRQGAYEQYF | TGTGCCAGCTCGAGACAGGGGGCCTACGAGCAGTACTTC
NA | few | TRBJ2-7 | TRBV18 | CASSPPRDYEQYF | TGTGCCAGCTCACCACCTCGTGACTACGAGCAGTACTTC
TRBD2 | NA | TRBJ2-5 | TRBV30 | CAWSEGSSGAETQYF | TGTGCCTGGAGTGAGGGTTCTAGCGGGGCGGAGACCCAGTACTTC
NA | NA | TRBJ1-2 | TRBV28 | CASRRSAGTANGYTF | TGTGCCAGCAGGAGAAGCGCCGGGACCGCAAATGGCTACACCTTC
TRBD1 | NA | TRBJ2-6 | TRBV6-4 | CASSERQGPSGANVLTF | TGTGCCAGCAGTGAAAGACAGGGGCCCTCTGGGGCCAACGTCCTGACTTTC
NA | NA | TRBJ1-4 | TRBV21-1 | CASSLVRWTGDEKLFF | TGTGCCAGCAGCCTTGTTAGATGGACAGGGGACGAAAAACTGTTTTTT
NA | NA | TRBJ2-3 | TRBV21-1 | CASSKGTGRSTDTQYF | TGTGCCAGCAGCAAAGGTACCGGGAGGAGCACAGATACGCAGTATTTT
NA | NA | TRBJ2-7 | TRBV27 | CASSPGAPYEQYF | TGTGCCAGCAGCCCCGGGGCCCCCTACGAGCAGTACTTC
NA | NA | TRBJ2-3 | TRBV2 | CASSPGRLEADTQYF | TGTGCCAGCAGTCCAGGGAGATTGGAGGCAGATACGCAGTATTTT
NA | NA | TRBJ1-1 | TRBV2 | CASSVGGTEAFF | TGTGCCAGCAGTGTTGGGGGAACTGAAGCTTTCTTT
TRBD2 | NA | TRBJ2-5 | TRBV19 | CASSIVSSGGETQYF | TGTGCCAGTAGTATAGTGTCTAGCGGGGGCGAGACCCAGTACTTC